The T cell receptor beta chain described here comes from a study of T cells in Graves' hyperthyroidism and ophthalmopathy. Study overall: At the time of initial diagnosis and before any treatment, peripheral blood was collected. The study's findings and limits: Blood also carried most thyroid clonotypes expanded above 0.001.

Across 18 months, stable Graves' hyperthyroidism was marked by no progression to ophthalmopathy. Uncontrolled infections, other autoimmune diseases, pregnancy or lactation led to exclusion of patients. This clonotype was found a few times. Its target is unknown. The germline V gene encodes CDR1 LGHNA and CDR2 YNFKEQ. V dropped 0 bases and J dropped 6; count of bases not matched to a gene: 12. The CDR3 extends over 17 amino acids. TCR beta CDR3 region amplification was performed from RNA transcripts. A set of HTBI primers served as the primers for a first-round RT-PCR of the TCR CDR3. Each CDR3 protein is one row after TCRdb ran MiXCR on the multiplex PCR reads. This sample has a few hundred thousand distinct CDR3 sequences, with around 20% found just once.

The sequenced material came from blood. V and J are TRBV4-2 and TRBJ2-3; 7 bases map to TRBD2. The TCR comes from a woman aged 45-60 years with Graves' hyperthyroidism. CDR3 residues: CASSQDLGTTPRDTQYF. The CDR3 bases are TGTGCCAGCAGCCAAGATCTAGGGACTACTCCACGGGATACGCAGTATTTT.